The entry that follows covers one T cell receptor (beta chain) sequence. The source of the sample is a study of cytomegalovirus exposure and HLA in healthy donors. CDR1 is SGHNT, CDR2 YYREEE, per germline (reference sequence). The CDR3 totals 16 residues. Losses at the gene ends were 3 bases for V and 0 bases for J; bases not matched to a gene: 5. Primers included in the PCR were 60 Vbeta and 13 Jbeta primers. Assay: immunoSEQ multiplex PCR; the TCRdb copy retains only in-frame clones and omits some. The sample shows some 240,000 clones, about 90% of them seen only once. Sequenced input: PBMCs. The chain couples TRBV5-4 to TRBJ2-2; 7 bases align to TRBD2. The sequence was obtained from a girl aged 2-15 years in good health and CMV-seronegative. The CDR3 region has the DNA TGTGCCAGCAGCTCCCCTAGCGGAACGAACACCGGGGAGCTGTTTTTT. It is translated as CASSSPSGTNTGELFF.